What follows are 9 T cell receptor beta chains derived from one specimen sequenced in a study of molecular identifiers for immune sequencing clone quantification. Via MiXCR, TCRdb re-called the PCR reads, giving one row per CDR3 protein. The sample consists of 300,000 to 400,000 distinct CDR3 sequences, about 22% of them appearing once. The source material was naive CD8+ T cells from blood, with Jurkat cell RNA spiked in. Subset meaning: FACS-sorted CD8+CD4-CCR7+CD45RA+ naive T cells. The receptor source for this set is a human donor in good health. Some libraries in this study had Jurkat cell RNA spiked in.

The chain uses TRBV12-3 or TRBV12-4 and TRBJ1-2; D is unclear. The CDR3 spans 15 residues. The V end lost 9 bases, the J end lost 1 base, and 18 bases lay between the germline ends. The CDR3 region is CASSLGRRNNYGYTF. The CDR3 DNA sequence: TGTGCCAGTAGCCTTGGTCGCAGGAATAACTATGGCTACACCTTC.

With respect to this clonotype: A read error is possible here, since a much larger clone lies one base away. V is TRBV30 and J is TRBJ2-7; no clear D. Trimming pared 0 bases from V and 3 bases from J, leaving 9 bases between. The CDR3 sequence is 13 residues long. Germline CDR1 GTSNPN, CDR2 SVGIG (reference sequence). The DNA of the CDR3 is TGTGCCTGGAGTGTTTCCCTGGGCTACGAGCAGTACTTC. It specifies CAWSVSLGYEQYF. Full variable domain (rest looked up from reference TRBV30 and TRBJ2-7): SQTIHQWPATLVQPVGSPLSLECTVEGTSNPNLYWYRQAAGRGLQLLFYSVGIGQISSEVPQNLSASRPQDRQFILSSKKLLLSDSGFYLCAWSVSLGYEQYFGPGTRLTVT.

This clonotype was counted many times. The chain uses TRBV5-1 and TRBJ2-7, with 9 bases lining up with TRBD1. After removal of 4 bases from V and 4 bases from J, the junction contained 9 bases not matched to a gene. Germline V CDR1 and CDR2: SGHRS, YFSETQ. This CDR3 region has 15 residues. CDR3 bases: TGCGCCAGCAGCACGGGACAGGGACCAATTTACGAGCAGTACTTC. Residues: CASSTGQGPIYEQYF.

This clonotype was counted a few times. The rearrangement uses TRBV20-1 and TRBJ1-5; 7 bases map to TRBD1. CDR1 DFQATT and CDR2 SNEGSKA come from the germline V gene (reference sequence). This CDR3 comprises 12 residues. V gave up 4 bases and J gave up 6 bases; unmatched junction bases: 3. Here the CDR3 reads CSATTGTQPQHF. DNA of the CDR3: TGCAGTGCTACGACAGGGACTCAGCCCCAGCATTTT.

This clonotype was picked up a small number of times. The V and J genes are TRBV4-1 and TRBJ2-5; 8 positions match TRBD1. Losses at the gene ends were 3 bases for V and 1 base for J; bases not matched to a gene: 13. CDR3 length equals 18 residues. Germline CDR1 and CDR2: MGHRA and YSYEKL. CDR3 sequence (DNA): TGCGCCAGCAGCCATGATATGCAGGGGGCCCTCATCCAAGAGACCCAGTACTTC. Its protein product is CASSHDMQGALIQETQYF.

This clonotype occurred many times. The chain uses TRBV28 and TRBJ2-5; weak D call: TRBD1 (5 bases). Trimming removed 4 bases from V and 2 bases from J, with 14 bases in between. The CDR3 sequence is 15 residues long. Per germline, CDR1 MDHEN and CDR2 SYDVKM. This CDR3 is CASSSDSTNQETQYF. In DNA form, the CDR3 reads TGTGCCAGCAGTTCAGACAGTACTAATCAAGAGACCCAGTACTTC.

This clonotype was observed a handful of times. This CDR3 is missing its conserved last phenylalanine or tryptophan, likely due to a read error. J is TRBJ1-1 and V is TRBV5-1; D is perhaps TRBD1 (6 bases). The CDR3 is 17 residues long. V was trimmed by 4 bases and J by 4 bases, leaving 23 bases between them. Germline V CDR1 and CDR2: SGHRS, YFSETQ. The CDR3 sequence: CASSPAGGEGRGTEAFI. The CDR3 DNA sequence: TGCGCCAGCAGCCCCGCCGGGGGCGAGGGGAGGGGCACTGAAGCTTTCATT.

The rearrangement links TRBV27 to TRBJ2-7; TRBD1 matches at 7 bases. The CDR3 runs to 14 residues. Trimming cost V 3 bases and J 3 bases; bases outside gene matches: 5. The V gene's germline CDR1 is MNHEY and CDR2 SMNVEV (reference sequence). The CDR3 DNA reads TGTGCCAGCAGTTTTTTAGGGGGCTTCTACGAGCAGTACTTC. Its translation is CASSFLGGFYEQYF.

The table lists this clonotype with a few counts. The chain uses TRBV6-5 and TRBJ1-1; D perhaps matches TRBD1 (5 bases). V was trimmed by 0 bases and J by 3 bases, leaving 11 bases between them. Germline CDR1 MNHEY, CDR2 SVGAGI. The CDR3 is 15 residues long. CDR3: CASSYSQGAYTEAFF. As DNA, the CDR3 is TGTGCCAGCAGTTACTCGCAGGGAGCGTACACTGAAGCTTTCTTT.